This T cell receptor (beta chain) is from a study of cytomegalovirus exposure and HLA in healthy donors. All donors participated as healthy donors of bone marrow. Study-wide findings and caveats: Despite most TCR sequences being rare, some public TCRs occurred in many donors. Reports showed the classifier diagnosing cytomegalovirus status with high specificity and sensitivity.

Notes on this clone: What it recognizes is unknown.

This CDR3 contains 15 residues. J was trimmed by 3 bases and V by 9 bases; bases with no gene match: 10. Germline V gene sequence: CDR1 MDHEN, CDR2 SYDVKM. PCR used 60 Vbeta primers and 13 Jbeta primers. Assay: immunoSEQ multiplex PCR; the TCRdb copy retains only in-frame clones and omits some. The listing records roughly 71,000 clones. Sequenced sample: PBMCs. The TCR comes from a woman aged 40 to 49 in good health and CMV-seropositive. V usage is TRBV28 and J usage is TRBJ1-2; 10 bases line up with TRBD1. DNA of the CDR3: TGTGCCAGTGATTACCGGACAGGGGGACACTATGGCTACACCTTC. Encoded protein: CASDYRTGGHYGYTF.